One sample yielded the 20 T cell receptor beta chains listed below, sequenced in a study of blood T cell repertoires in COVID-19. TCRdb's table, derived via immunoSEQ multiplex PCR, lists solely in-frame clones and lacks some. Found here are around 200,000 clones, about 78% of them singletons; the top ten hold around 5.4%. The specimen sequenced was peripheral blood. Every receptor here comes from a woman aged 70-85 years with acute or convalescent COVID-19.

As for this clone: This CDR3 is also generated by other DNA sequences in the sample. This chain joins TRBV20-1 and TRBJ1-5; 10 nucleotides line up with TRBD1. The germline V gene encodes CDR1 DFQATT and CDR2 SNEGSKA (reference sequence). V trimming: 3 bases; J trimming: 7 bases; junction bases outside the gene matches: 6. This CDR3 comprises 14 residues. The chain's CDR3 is CSASGDRGGQPQHF. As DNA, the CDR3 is TGCAGTGCTAGTGGGGACAGGGGAGGGCAGCCCCAGCATTTT.

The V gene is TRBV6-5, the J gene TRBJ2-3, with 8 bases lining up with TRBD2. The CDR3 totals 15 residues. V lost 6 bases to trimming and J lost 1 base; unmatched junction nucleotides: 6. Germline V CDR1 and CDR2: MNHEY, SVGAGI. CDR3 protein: CASSLGLARTDTQYF. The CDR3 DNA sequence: TGTGCCAGCAGCCTTGGACTAGCTCGCACAGATACGCAGTATTTT.

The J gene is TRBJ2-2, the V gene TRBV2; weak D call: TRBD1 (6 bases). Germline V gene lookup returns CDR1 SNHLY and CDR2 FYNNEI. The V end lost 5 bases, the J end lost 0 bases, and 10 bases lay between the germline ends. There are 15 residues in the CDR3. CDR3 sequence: CASSPQGTNTGELFF. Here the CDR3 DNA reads TGTGCCAGCAGTCCACAGGGAACGAACACCGGGGAGCTGTTTTTT.

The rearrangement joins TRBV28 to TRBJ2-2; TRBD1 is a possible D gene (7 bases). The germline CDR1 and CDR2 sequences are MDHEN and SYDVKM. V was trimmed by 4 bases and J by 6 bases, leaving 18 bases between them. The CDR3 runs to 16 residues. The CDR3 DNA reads TGTGCCAGCAGTTACCTTGCAGGGGGGCCCGCCGGGGAGCTGTTTTTT. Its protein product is CASSYLAGGPAGELFF.

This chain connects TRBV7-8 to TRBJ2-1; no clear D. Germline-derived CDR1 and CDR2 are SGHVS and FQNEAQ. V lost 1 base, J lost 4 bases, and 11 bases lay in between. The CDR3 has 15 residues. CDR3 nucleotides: TGTGCCAGCAGCTTAGAATTAGTTACGTACAATGAGCAGTTCTTC. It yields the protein CASSLELVTYNEQFF. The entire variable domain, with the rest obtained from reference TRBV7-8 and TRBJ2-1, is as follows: GAGVSQSPRYKVAKRGQDVALRCDPISGHVSLFWYQQALGQGPEFLTYFQNEAQLDKSGLPSDRFFAERPEGSVSTLKIQRTQQEDSAVYLCASSLELVTYNEQFFGPGTRLTVL.

As DNA, the CDR3 is TGTGCCAGCTCACCACCGGGGAGGGAACCCTATCAGCCCCAGCATTTT. It specifies CASSPPGREPYQPQHF. The chain employs TRBV18 and TRBJ1-5, with D hard to call. CDR1 is KGHSH, CDR2 LQKENI, per germline. V lost 0 bases and J lost 5, with 14 bases in between. The CDR3 runs to 16 residues.

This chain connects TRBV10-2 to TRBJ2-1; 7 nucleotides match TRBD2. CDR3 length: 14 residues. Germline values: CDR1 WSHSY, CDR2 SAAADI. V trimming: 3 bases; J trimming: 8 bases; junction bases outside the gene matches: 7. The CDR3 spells CASSDPRGSDEQFF. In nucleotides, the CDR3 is TGCGCCAGCAGTGACCCTCGCGGGAGCGATGAGCAGTTCTTC.

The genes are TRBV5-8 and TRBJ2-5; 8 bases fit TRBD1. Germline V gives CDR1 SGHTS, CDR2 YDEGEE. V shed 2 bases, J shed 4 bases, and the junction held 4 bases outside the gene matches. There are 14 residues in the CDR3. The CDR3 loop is CASSFGQGRETQYF. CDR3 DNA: TGTGCCAGCAGCTTCGGACAGGGAAGAGAGACCCAGTACTTC.

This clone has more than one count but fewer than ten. In DNA form, the CDR3 reads TGTGCCAGCTCACTCGCTGGACAGGGAGAGTACGAGCAGTACTTC. Translated, it gives CASSLAGQGEYEQYF. The chain uses TRBV18 and TRBJ2-7, with 8 bases identical to TRBD1. The CDR3 length is 15 residues. The germline gives CDR1 KGHSH, CDR2 LQKENI. V was pared by 4 bases and J by 4 bases, with 9 bases of the junction left unmatched.

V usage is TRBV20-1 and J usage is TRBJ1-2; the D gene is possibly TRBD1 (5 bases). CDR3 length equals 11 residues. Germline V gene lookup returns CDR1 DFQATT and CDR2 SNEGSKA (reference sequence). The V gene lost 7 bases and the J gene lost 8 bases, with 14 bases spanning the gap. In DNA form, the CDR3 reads TGCAGTGTGTGGGGGGTAGAGGGCTACACCTTC. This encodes CSVWGVEGYTF.

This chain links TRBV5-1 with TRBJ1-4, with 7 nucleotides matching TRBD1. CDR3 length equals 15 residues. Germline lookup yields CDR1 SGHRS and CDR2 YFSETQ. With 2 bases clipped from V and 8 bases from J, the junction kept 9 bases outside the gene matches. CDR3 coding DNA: TGCGCCAGCAGCTTCGACAGGGAAGTAGAGGAAAAACTGTTTTTT. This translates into CASSFDREVEEKLFF.

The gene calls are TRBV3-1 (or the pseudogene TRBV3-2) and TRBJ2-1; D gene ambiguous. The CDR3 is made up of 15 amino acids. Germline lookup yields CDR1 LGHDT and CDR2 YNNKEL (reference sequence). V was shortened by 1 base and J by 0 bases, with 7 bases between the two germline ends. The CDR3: CASSQGLSSYNEQFF. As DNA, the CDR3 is TGTGCCAGCAGCCAAGGACTCTCCTCCTACAATGAGCAGTTCTTC.

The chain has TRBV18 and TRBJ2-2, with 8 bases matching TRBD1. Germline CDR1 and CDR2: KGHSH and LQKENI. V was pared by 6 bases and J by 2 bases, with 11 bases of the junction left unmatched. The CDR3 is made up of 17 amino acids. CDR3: CASSKYLDRANTGELFF. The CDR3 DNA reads TGTGCCAGCTCCAAATATCTGGACAGGGCCAACACCGGGGAGCTGTTTTTT.

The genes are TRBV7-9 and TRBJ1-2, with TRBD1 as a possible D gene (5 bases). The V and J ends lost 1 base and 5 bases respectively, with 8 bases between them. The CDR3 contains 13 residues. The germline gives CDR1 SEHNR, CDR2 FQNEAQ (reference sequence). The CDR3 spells CASSLDGGYGYTF. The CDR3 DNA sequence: TGTGCCAGCAGCTTAGACGGGGGATATGGCTACACCTTC.

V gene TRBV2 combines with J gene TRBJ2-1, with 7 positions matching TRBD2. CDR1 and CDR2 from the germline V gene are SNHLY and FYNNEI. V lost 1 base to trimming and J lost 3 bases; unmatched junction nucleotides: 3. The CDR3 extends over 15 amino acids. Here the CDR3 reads CASSEESGNYNEQFF. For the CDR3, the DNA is TGTGCCAGCAGTGAAGAAAGCGGGAACTACAATGAGCAGTTCTTC.

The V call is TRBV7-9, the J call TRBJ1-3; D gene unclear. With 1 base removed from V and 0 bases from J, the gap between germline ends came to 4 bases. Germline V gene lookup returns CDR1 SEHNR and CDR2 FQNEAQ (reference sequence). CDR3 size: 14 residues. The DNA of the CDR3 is TGTGCCAGCAGCTTAGGGAGCTCTGGAAACACCATATATTTT. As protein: CASSLGSSGNTIYF.

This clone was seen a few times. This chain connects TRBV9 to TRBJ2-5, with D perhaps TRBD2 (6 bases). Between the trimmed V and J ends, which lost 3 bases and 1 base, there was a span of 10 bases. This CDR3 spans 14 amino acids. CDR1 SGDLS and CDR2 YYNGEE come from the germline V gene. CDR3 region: CASSGGRPQETQYF. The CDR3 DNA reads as TGTGCCAGCAGCGGGGGGAGGCCCCAAGAGACCCAGTACTTC.

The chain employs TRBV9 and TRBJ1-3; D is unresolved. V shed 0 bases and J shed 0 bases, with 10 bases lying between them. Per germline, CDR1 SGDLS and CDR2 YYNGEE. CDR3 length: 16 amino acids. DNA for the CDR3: TGTGCCAGCAGCGTAGAGGAGGAGAGCTCTGGAAACACCATATATTTT. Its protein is CASSVEEESSGNTIYF.

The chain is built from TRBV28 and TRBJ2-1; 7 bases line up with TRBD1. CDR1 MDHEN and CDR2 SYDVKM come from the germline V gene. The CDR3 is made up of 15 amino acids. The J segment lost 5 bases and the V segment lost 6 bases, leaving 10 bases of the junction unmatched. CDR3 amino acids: CASSLMDRTDNEQFF. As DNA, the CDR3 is TGTGCCAGCAGCCTTATGGACAGGACCGACAATGAGCAGTTCTTC.

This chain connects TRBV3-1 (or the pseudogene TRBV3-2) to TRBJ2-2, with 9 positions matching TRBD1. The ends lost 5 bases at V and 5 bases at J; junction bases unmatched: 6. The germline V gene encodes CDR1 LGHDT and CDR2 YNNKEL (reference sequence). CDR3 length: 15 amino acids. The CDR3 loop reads CASSSPGQGTGELFF. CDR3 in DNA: TGTGCCAGCAGCTCCCCGGGACAGGGTACCGGGGAGCTGTTTTTT.